One sample yielded the 6 T cell receptor beta chains listed below, sequenced in a study of identical twins. TCRdb re-analysed the 5' RACE reads in MiXCR, keeping a single row per CDR3 protein. This table holds 500,000 or so distinct CDR3 sequences, less than 25% found once. The sample was also reused in another study, on T cells expressing NK-cell markers.

The sequenced sample was CD4+ T cells sorted from blood. The receptor source for this set is a woman aged 18-29 years in good health.

The gene calls are TRBV13 and TRBJ2-6, with D uncertain. The CDR3 covers 18 residues. Germline V gene sequence: CDR1 PRHDT, CDR2 FYEKMQ (reference sequence). Trimming took off 4 bases at V and 0 bases at J, with 16 bases between the two ends. The CDR3 DNA follows: TGTGCCAGCAGCTACCAGACAACCTCAGACTCTGGGGCCAACGTCCTGACTTTC. Its translation is CASSYQTTSDSGANVLTF.

The rearrangement joins TRBV10-3 to TRBJ1-1; D might be TRBD1 (5 bases). Deletions cut 10 bases from V and 1 base from J, with 13 bases between. Germline CDR1 reads ENHRY; CDR2 reads SYGVKD. This CDR3 contains 13 residues. The CDR3 DNA reads TGTGCCACCATGCAGGACACGAACACTGAAGCTTTCTTT. Its translation: CATMQDTNTEAFF.

This clonotype was seen a handful of times. The genes are TRBV10-3 and TRBJ2-1; 13 bases align to TRBD2. The CDR3 contains 16 residues. Germline loops: CDR1 ENHRY, CDR2 SYGVKD. Losses at the gene ends were 6 bases for V and 5 bases for J; bases not matched to a gene: 7. The CDR3 sequence: CAISVLAGGKHNEQFF. CDR3 sequence (DNA): TGTGCCATCAGCGTACTAGCGGGGGGGAAACACAATGAGCAGTTCTTC.

Written as DNA, the CDR3 is TGTGCCAGCAGCTTAACCCGGGACCGCTCCTACGAGCAGTACTTC. Translation: CASSLTRDRSYEQYF. The V call is TRBV7-2, the J call TRBJ2-7; D could derive from TRBD1 or TRBD2 (5 bases each). The V end was cut by 2 bases, the J end by 0 bases, with 11 bases between. The CDR3 loop spans 15 amino acids. Germline loops: CDR1 SGHTA, CDR2 FQGNSA.

This chain joins TRBV10-3 and TRBJ2-3; 7 nucleotides agree with TRBD1. V gave up 10 bases and J gave up 4 bases; unmatched junction bases: 8. The CDR3 covers 13 residues. In germline, CDR1 is ENHRY, CDR2 SYGVKD. The CDR3 bases are TGTGCCACTCTACAGGGGATGGCAGATACGCAGTATTTT. Its protein is CATLQGMADTQYF.

The chain carries TRBV6-1 and TRBJ2-3; a weak D match, TRBD2 (7 bases). The germline V and J ends were trimmed by 6 bases and 2 bases, with 18 bases remaining between them. This CDR3 contains 16 residues. The germline V gene encodes CDR1 MNHNS and CDR2 SASEGT. The CDR3 region has the DNA TGTGCCAGCAGCCATGTGGGGGGGGCCCACACAGATACGCAGTATTTT. Its translation is CASSHVGGAHTDTQYF.